This T cell receptor beta chain was obtained from a study of beta chain features in type 1 diabetes. Ten or more counts support this clone. Reverse transcription of all isolated RNA meant that expressed TCRB transcripts were sequenced. The repertoire was sequenced with immunoSEQ multiplex PCR; TCRdb's copy has only in-frame clones and lacks some. This table has around 250,000 clones, about 26% appearing once. The CDR3 covers 16 residues. The V end was cut by 5 bases, the J end by 1 base, with 18 bases between. The germline V gene encodes CDR1 SEHNR and CDR2 FQNEAQ (reference sequence). The sample comprised central memory CD4+ T cells from blood. The receptor comes from a man aged 30-40 years in good health. The chain links TRBV7-9 to TRBJ2-7, with D perhaps TRBD2 (7 bases). The CDR3 bases are TGTGCCAGCAGCCCAACATACAGGGAGGGTTCCTACGAGCAGTACTTC. Protein sequence: CASSPTYREGSYEQYF.